These T cell receptor beta chains were read from a single sample in a study of blood T cell repertoires in COVID-19. TCRdb's copy holds only in-frame clones and misses some; the assay was immunoSEQ multiplex PCR. The sample shows around 200,000 clones, over 70% of them seen only once. Sequenced: peripheral blood. The receptors here all came from a middle-aged man with active or convalescent COVID-19. CDR3s include the opening cysteine and the closing phenylalanine or tryptophan. Fields, in order: J gene, CDR3 length, V gene, clone size, D gene, CDR3 DNA, CDR3 protein. A D gene is named only where the DNA matches it firmly. Clone size, where shown, is once, few, many, or a class for clones that have expanded.

TRBJ1-2	14	TRBV7-8	-	TRBD1	TGTGCCAGCAGCCCCTCCGGGACAGGGGATGGCTACACCTTC	CASSPSGTGDGYTF
TRBJ2-1	14	TRBV10-1	-	-	TGCGCCAGCAGTGAGTCCGTGGGGCGAAATGAGCAGTTCTTC	CASSESVGRNEQFF
TRBJ1-6	13	TRBV5-1	-	-	TGCGCCAGCAGCTTGGGACAGGAATCACCCCTCCACTTT	CASSLGQESPLHF
TRBJ2-5	13	TRBV21-1	-	-	TGTGCCAGCAGACCTCAGGGGGGAGAGACCCAGTACTTC	CASRPQGGETQYF
TRBJ2-3	16	TRBV19	few	-	TGTGCCAGTAGTATCGGCTGGGCAGACAACACAGATACGCAGTATTTT	CASSIGWADNTDTQYF
TRBJ1-1	20	TRBV11-2	-	TRBD1	TGTGCCAGCAGCTTAGATGTGGGCGACAGGGGGTTTAAAAGGAACACTGAAGCTTTCTTT	CASSLDVGDRGFKRNTEAFF
TRBJ2-2	13	TRBV2	-	TRBD2	TGTGCCAGGACTAGCGGAAAGTACGGGGAGCTGTTTTTT	CARTSGKYGELFF
TRBJ2-7	14	TRBV7-2	-	TRBD2	TGTGCCAGCAGCTTACTAGCGGGGGCCTACGAGCAGTACTTC	CASSLLAGAYEQYF
TRBJ1-3	14	TRBV19	-	-	TGTGCCAGTAGAGGGGGACACGCTGGAAACACCATATATTTT	CASRGGHAGNTIYF
TRBJ2-5	16	TRBV6-2/TRBV6-3	-	-	TGTGCCAGCAGTTACTCCAGAGACAGCCACCAAGAGACCCAGTACTTC	CASSYSRDSHQETQYF
TRBJ2-3	16	TRBV2	-	TRBD2	TGTGCCAGCAGGGGGACTAGCGGGCAAAGCACAGATACGCAGTATTTT	CASRGTSGQSTDTQYF
TRBJ1-1	12	TRBV12-3/TRBV12-4	-	-	TGTGCCAGCAGTAGGGGGAACACTGAAGCTTTCTTT	CASSRGNTEAFF
TRBJ2-5	14	TRBV4-3	-	TRBD1	TGCGCCAGCAGCCAGGGACAGGGATCGGAGACCCAGTACTTC	CASSQGQGSETQYF
TRBJ2-2	13	TRBV9	-	-	TGTGCCAGCAGCCTCCGAGGAGGCGGGGAGCTGTTTTTT	CASSLRGGGELFF
TRBJ2-7	15	TRBV4-2	-	-	TGTGCCAGCAGCCAAGATGTCGGGAAGGGCTACGAGCAGTACTTC	CASSQDVGKGYEQYF
TRBJ1-2	16	TRBV5-1	-	TRBD1	TGCGCCAGCAGCTTGGTGGGGCCGACAGGGGTTAGTGGCTACACCTTC	CASSLVGPTGVSGYTF
TRBJ2-1	15	TRBV18	-	TRBD2	TGTGCCAGCTCACCACCTAGCGGGAGAGACAATGAGCAGTTCTTC	CASSPPSGRDNEQFF
TRBJ1-4	14	TRBV5-6	-	-	TGTGCCAGCAGCGCCGGACAGATTAATGAAAAACTGTTTTTT	CASSAGQINEKLFF
TRBJ1-2	14	TRBV6-5	few	TRBD1	TGTGCCAGCACTCCGGGACAGGGCGGGTATGGCTACACCTTC	CASTPGQGGYGYTF
TRBJ2-1	17	TRBV23-1	few	TRBD2	TGCGCCAGCAGTCCCCCCGCTAGCGGGAGGGCCTACAATGAGCAGTTCTTC	CASSPPASGRAYNEQFF
TRBJ1-3	15	TRBV5-1	-	-	TGCGCCAGCACCTATGATGACACCTCTGGAAACACCATATATTTT	CASTYDDTSGNTIYF
TRBJ2-1	16	TRBV6-1	-	TRBD1	TGTGCCAGCAGTGTAATCGGGACAGGGACTTACAATGAGCAGTTCTTC	CASSVIGTGTYNEQFF
TRBJ1-2	14	TRBV27	-	TRBD1	TGTGCCAGTAAGGGACAGTCCAGAAACTATGGCTACACCTTC	CASKGQSRNYGYTF
TRBJ2-7	14	TRBV4-1	-	-	TGCGCCAGCAGCGAAGGAGCTAACTCCTACGAGCAGTACTTC	CASSEGANSYEQYF
TRBJ1-4	14	TRBV10-3	-	TRBD1	TGTGCCACTGCACTCGGGACAGGGGACGAAAAACTGTTTTTT	CATALGTGDEKLFF
TRBJ2-1	15	TRBV14	-	TRBD1	TGTGCCAGCAGCCAAGCGGGACAGGGGTACAATGAGCAGTTCTTC	CASSQAGQGYNEQFF
TRBJ1-1	13	TRBV12-3/TRBV12-4	-	-	TGTGCCACCAATGCGGAACCGAACACTGAAGCTTTCTTT	CATNAEPNTEAFF
TRBJ2-1	13	TRBV5-1	-	-	TGCGCCAGCAGTTTACCGACTGCTAATGAGCAGTTCTTC	CASSLPTANEQFF
TRBJ1-2	16	TRBV4-1	-	-	TGCGCCAGCAGCCAAGACCCTACCGGGGGACTCTATGGCTACACCTTC	CASSQDPTGGLYGYTF
TRBJ1-1	14	TRBV5-1	-	TRBD1	TGCGCCAGCAGCATCCGACAGGGTCGGACTGAAGCTTTCTTT	CASSIRQGRTEAFF
TRBJ2-3	15	TRBV18	-	-	TGTGCCAGCTGGCGAGGTACGGGAGAAACAGATACGCAGTATTTT	CASWRGTGETDTQYF